These 14 T cell receptor beta chains were sequenced from one sample in a study of blood T cell repertoires in COVID-19. Only in-frame clones appear in the TCRdb table, and some are missing; sequencing was by immunoSEQ multiplex PCR. Here the sample spans approximately 100,000 clones, about 89% being singletons. The sequencing input was peripheral blood. The receptors shown here come from a man aged 45-60 years with acute or convalescent COVID-19.

The rearrangement joins TRBV7-2 to TRBJ1-5; D remains unclear. V lost 0 bases and J 4 bases, leaving 10 bases between the germline ends. CDR3 length: 15 residues. Germline values: CDR1 SGHTA, CDR2 FQGNSA. Here the CDR3 DNA reads TGTGCCAGCAGCTTAGCCCAGATAACGAATCAGCCCCAGCATTTT. Amino acids: CASSLAQITNQPQHF.

The chain has TRBV5-4 and TRBJ2-7; 7 nucleotides align to TRBD2. The germline CDR1 and CDR2 sequences are SGHNT and YYREEE (reference sequence). The CDR3 totals 14 residues. The V segment lost 0 bases and the J segment 5 bases; nucleotides outside the gene matches: 5. As DNA, the CDR3 is TGTGCCAGCAGCTTGGAGGGACTATCCGACGAGCAGTACTTC. This gives the protein CASSLEGLSDEQYF.

The V and J genes are TRBV5-6 and TRBJ1-6, with a weak D call TRBD1 (6 bases). There are 15 residues in the CDR3. Trimming removed 2 bases from V and 2 bases from J, with 8 bases in between. CDR1 SGHDT and CDR2 YYEEEE come from the germline V gene. CDR3 bases: TGTGCCAGCAGCTTAGGACAGACCTATAATTCACCCCTCCACTTT. Translating gives CASSLGQTYNSPLHF.

The rearrangement uses TRBV15 and TRBJ2-5, with D possibly being TRBD2 (5 bases). CDR1 is LNHNV and CDR2 is YYDKDF in the germline V gene (reference sequence). The CDR3 is 13 residues long. V was clipped by 1 base and J by 3 bases, with 6 bases between them. CDR3 protein: CATSRGREETQYF. The CDR3 nucleotides read TGTGCCACCAGCAGAGGGCGGGAAGAGACCCAGTACTTC.

J is TRBJ2-2 and V is TRBV2, with TRBD1 matching 8 bases. The J segment lost 5 bases and the V segment lost 3 bases, leaving 8 bases of the junction unmatched. The CDR3 runs 16 residues. Germline loops: CDR1 SNHLY, CDR2 FYNNEI. In DNA, the CDR3 is TGTGCCAGCAGTGATATTACAGGGGGTCGGACCGGGGAGCTGTTTTTT. Translating it yields CASSDITGGRTGELFF.

This clone was detected only a few times. V gene TRBV5-1 combines with J gene TRBJ2-3, with 8 bases identical to TRBD2. CDR3 length equals 15 residues. Germline V CDR1 and CDR2: SGHRS, YFSETQ. Unmatched junction bases numbered 10, after V lost 4 bases and J lost 6 bases. The CDR3 DNA is TGCGCCAGCAGCCTCCGGGGAGCGGGGGTCGATACGCAGTATTTT. It is translated as CASSLRGAGVDTQYF.

This clone was seen only a few times. The chain combines TRBV19 with TRBJ1-2; the D is unclear. Germline-derived CDR1 and CDR2 are LNHDA and SQIVND (reference sequence). V lost 6 bases, J lost 2 bases, and 13 bases lay in between. This CDR3 comprises 14 residues. Written as DNA, the CDR3 is TGTGCCAGTAGGATGATGACAAGGAACTATGGCTACACCTTC. Its translation: CASRMMTRNYGYTF.

The chain has TRBV24-1 and TRBJ2-5, with D possibly matching TRBD1 (6 bases). Germline loops: CDR1 KGHDR, CDR2 SFDVKD. CDR3 length: 16 residues. Deletions cut 3 bases from V and 4 bases from J, with 17 bases between. Written as DNA, the CDR3 is TGTGCCACCAGTGATGCACAAGGGGGTTTCGGAGAGACCCAGTACTTC. Protein sequence: CATSDAQGGFGETQYF.

V gene TRBV30 combines with J gene TRBJ2-6, with 8 bases identical to TRBD2. Looked up from germline, CDR1 is GTSNPN and CDR2 is SVGIG (reference sequence). J lost 4 bases, V lost 2 bases, and 4 bases had no gene match. There are 15 residues in the CDR3. CDR3 sequence reads: CAWSQGLGGANVLTF. The CDR3 DNA sequence: TGTGCCTGGAGTCAGGGACTAGGCGGGGCCAACGTCCTGACTTTC.

CDR3 in amino acids: CASSEGAPYGYTF. The CDR3 bases are TGTGCCAGCAGTGAAGGGGCCCCCTATGGCTACACCTTC. The genes are TRBV6-1 and TRBJ1-2; no reliable D call. CDR1 and CDR2 (germline): MNHNS, SASEGT. V was clipped by 1 base and J by 4 bases, with 7 bases between them. This CDR3 comprises 13 residues.

V gene TRBV4-1 combines with J gene TRBJ1-1; TRBD1 aligns across 11 bases. The junction had 8 bases not matched to a gene; V was cut back by 5 bases and J by 6 bases. This CDR3 has 15 residues. Germline CDR1 MGHRA, CDR2 YSYEKL. DNA of the CDR3: TGCGCCAGCAGCAGACCGGACAGGGGGCCAGCTGAAGCTTTCTTT. This gives the protein CASSRPDRGPAEAFF.

The chain combines TRBV3-1 (or the pseudogene TRBV3-2) with TRBJ2-5; D is uncertain. CDR1 LGHDT and CDR2 YNNKEL come from the germline V gene (reference sequence). CDR3 size: 13 residues. Trimming left V 4 bases short and J 5 bases short, with 11 bases between. The CDR3 region has the DNA TGTGCCAGCAGCCTTCTATCCGAGGAGACCCAGTACTTC. Translating gives CASSLLSEETQYF.

The rearrangement uses TRBV18 and TRBJ2-7; maybe TRBD1 (5 bases). Looked up from germline, CDR1 is KGHSH and CDR2 is LQKENI. CDR3 length: 17 amino acids. V was shortened by 1 base and J by 5 bases, with 21 bases between the two germline ends. CDR3: CASSPLPMGQVVDEQYF. The CDR3 DNA reads as TGTGCCAGCTCACCACTCCCAATGGGGCAGGTCGTCGACGAGCAGTACTTC.

The CDR3 bases are TGCGCCAGCAGCCAAGATTGGCTAGTTCGGGAGACCCAGTACTTC. This sequence encodes CASSQDWLVRETQYF. The chain recombines TRBV4-3 with TRBJ2-5; D unclear. There are 15 residues in the CDR3. Germline CDR1 LGHNA, CDR2 YSLEER. V was trimmed by 0 bases and J by 5 bases, leaving 13 bases between them.